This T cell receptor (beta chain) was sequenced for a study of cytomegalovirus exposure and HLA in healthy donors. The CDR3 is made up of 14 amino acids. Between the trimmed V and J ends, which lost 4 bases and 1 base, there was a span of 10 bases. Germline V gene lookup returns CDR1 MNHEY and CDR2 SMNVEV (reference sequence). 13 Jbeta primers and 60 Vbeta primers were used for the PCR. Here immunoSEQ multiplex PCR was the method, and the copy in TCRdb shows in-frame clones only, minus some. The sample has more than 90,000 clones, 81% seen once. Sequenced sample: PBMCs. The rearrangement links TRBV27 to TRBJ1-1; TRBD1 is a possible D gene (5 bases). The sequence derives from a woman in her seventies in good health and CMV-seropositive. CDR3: CASSSLQGNTEAFF. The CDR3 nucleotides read TGTGCCAGCAGTTCTCTCCAGGGGAACACTGAAGCTTTCTTT.